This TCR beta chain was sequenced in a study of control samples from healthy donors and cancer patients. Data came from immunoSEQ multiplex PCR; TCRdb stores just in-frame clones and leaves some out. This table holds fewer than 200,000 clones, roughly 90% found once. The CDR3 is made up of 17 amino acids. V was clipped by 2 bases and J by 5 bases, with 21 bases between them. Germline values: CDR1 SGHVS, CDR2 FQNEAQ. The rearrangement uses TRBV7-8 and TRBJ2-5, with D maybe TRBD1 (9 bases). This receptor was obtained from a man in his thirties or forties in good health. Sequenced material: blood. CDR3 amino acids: CASSLRGGQGRGETQYF. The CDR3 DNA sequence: TGTGCCAGCAGCTTACGGGGGGGACAGGGAAGGGGGGAGACCCAGTACTTC.